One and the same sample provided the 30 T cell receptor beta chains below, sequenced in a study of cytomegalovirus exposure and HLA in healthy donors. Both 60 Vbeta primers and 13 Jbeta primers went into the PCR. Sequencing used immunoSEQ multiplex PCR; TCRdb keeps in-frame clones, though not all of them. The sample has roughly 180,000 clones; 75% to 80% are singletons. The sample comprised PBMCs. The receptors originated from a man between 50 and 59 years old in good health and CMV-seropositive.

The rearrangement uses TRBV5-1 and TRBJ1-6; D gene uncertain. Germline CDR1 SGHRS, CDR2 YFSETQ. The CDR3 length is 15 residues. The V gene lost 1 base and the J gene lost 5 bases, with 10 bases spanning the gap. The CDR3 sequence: CASSLSAANNSPLHF. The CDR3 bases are TGCGCCAGCAGCTTGTCGGCGGCGAATAATTCACCCCTCCACTTT.

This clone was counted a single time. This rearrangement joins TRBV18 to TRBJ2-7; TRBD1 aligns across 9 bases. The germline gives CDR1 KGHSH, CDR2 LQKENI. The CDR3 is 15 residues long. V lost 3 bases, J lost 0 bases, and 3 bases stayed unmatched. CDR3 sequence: CASSPGQGSSYEQYF. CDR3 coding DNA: TGTGCCAGCTCACCGGGACAGGGTAGCTCCTACGAGCAGTACTTC.

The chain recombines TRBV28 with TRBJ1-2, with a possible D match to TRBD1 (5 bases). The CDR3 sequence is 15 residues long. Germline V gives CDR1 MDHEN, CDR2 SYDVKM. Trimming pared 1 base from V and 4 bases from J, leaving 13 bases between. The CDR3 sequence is CASSLLDAGPYGYTF. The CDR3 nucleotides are TGTGCCAGCAGTTTATTGGACGCGGGACCCTATGGCTACACCTTC.

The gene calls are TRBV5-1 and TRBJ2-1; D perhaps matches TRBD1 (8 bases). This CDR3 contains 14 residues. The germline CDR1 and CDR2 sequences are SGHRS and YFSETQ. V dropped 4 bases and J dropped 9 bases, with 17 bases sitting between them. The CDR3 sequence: CASSTGQGGGEQFF. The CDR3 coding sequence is TGCGCCAGCAGCACCGGACAGGGCGGGGGTGAGCAGTTCTTC.

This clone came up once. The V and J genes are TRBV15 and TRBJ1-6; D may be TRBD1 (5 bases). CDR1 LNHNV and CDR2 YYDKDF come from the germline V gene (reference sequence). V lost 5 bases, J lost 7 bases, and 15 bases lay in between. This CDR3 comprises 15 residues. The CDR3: CATSQGSKGNSPLHF. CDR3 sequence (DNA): TGTGCCACCAGCCAGGGATCCAAGGGGAATTCACCCCTCCACTTT. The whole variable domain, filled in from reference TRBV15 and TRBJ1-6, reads DAMVIQNPRYQVTQFGKPVTLSCSQTLNHNVMYWYQQKSSQAPKLLFHYYDKDFNNEADTPDNFQSRRPNTSFCFLDIRSPGLGDTAMYLCATSQGSKGNSPLHFGNGTRLTVT.

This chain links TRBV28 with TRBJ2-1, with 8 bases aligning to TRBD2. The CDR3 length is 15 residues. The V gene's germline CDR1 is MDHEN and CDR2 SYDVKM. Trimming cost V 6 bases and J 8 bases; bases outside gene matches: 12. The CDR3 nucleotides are TGTGCCAGCAGCGGCGCCGGGACTAGGGATTATGAGCAGTTCTTC. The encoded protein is CASSGAGTRDYEQFF.

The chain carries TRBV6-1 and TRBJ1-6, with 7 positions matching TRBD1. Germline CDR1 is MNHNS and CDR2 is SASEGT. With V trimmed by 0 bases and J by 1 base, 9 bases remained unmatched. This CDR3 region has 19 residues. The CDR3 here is CASSEARGGGASYNSPLHF. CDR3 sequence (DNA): TGTGCCAGCAGTGAAGCGCGCGGAGGGGGCGCATCCTATAATTCACCCCTCCACTTT.

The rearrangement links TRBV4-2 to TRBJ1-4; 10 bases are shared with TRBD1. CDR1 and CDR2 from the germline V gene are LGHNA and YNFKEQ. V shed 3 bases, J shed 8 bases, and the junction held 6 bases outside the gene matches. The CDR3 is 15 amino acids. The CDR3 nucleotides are TGTGCCAGCAGCCATCCCGGGACAGGGGTCGAAAAACTGTTTTTT. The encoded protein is CASSHPGTGVEKLFF.

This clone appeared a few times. The CDR3 region has the DNA TGCGCCAGCAGCTGGGGACAGGGCACCGGGGAGCTGTTTTTT. Residues: CASSWGQGTGELFF. The gene calls are TRBV5-1 and TRBJ2-2; TRBD1 matches 9 bases. The CDR3 length is 14 residues. Germline trimming cut 3 bases from V and 4 bases from J; bases unmatched to any gene: 1. The germline V gene has CDR1 SGHRS and CDR2 YFSETQ.

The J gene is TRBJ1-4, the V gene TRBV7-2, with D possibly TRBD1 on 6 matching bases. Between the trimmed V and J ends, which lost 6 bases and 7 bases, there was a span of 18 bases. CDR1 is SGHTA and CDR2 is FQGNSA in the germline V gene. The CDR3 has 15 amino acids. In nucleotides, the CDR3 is TGTGCCAGCAGGGGGAAGGTGGGAGGGGGTGAAAAACTGTTTTTT. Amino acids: CASRGKVGGGEKLFF.

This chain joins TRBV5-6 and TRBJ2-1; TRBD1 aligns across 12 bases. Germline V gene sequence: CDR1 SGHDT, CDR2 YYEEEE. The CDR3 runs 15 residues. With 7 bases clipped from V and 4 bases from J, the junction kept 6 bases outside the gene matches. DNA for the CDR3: TGTGCCAGCGCTTGGGACAGGGGGCCATACAATGAGCAGTTCTTC. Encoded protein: CASAWDRGPYNEQFF.

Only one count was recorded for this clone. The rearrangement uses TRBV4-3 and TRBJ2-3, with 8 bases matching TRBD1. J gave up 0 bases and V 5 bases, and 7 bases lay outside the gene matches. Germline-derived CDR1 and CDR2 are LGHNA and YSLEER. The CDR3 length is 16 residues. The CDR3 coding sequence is TGCGCCAGCAGCTCACGGACAGGGCTGAGCACAGATACGCAGTATTTT. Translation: CASSSRTGLSTDTQYF.

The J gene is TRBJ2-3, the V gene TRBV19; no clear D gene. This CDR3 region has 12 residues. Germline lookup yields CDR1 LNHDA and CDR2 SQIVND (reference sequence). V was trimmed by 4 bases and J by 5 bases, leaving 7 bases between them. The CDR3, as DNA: TGTGCCAGTAGTAGATATAGAGATACGCAGTATTTT. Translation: CASSRYRDTQYF.

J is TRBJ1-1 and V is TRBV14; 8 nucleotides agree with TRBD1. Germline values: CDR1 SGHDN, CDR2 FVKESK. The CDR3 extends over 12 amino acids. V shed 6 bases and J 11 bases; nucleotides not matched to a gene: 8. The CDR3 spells CASSPQGVRAFF. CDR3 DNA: TGTGCCAGCAGTCCACAGGGGGTAAGGGCTTTCTTT.

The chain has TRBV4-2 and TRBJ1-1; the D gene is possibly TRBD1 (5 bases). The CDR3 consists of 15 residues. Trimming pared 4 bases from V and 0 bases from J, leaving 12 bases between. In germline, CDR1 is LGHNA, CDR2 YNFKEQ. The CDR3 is CASSPQTVMNTEAFF. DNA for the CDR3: TGTGCCAGCAGCCCCCAGACAGTTATGAACACTGAAGCTTTCTTT.

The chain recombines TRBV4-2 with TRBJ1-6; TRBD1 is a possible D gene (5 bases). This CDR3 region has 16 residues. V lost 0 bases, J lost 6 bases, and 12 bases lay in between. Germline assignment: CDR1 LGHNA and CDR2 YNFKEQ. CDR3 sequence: CASSQDHTGRNSPLHF. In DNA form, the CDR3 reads TGTGCCAGCAGCCAAGATCACACAGGACGTAATTCACCCCTCCACTTT.

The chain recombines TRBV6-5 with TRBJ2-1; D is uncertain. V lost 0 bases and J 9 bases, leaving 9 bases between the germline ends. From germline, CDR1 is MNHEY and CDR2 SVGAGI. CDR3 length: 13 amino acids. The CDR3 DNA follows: TGTGCCAGCAGTTACTCCTTGCGAATTGAGCAGTTCTTC. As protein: CASSYSLRIEQFF.

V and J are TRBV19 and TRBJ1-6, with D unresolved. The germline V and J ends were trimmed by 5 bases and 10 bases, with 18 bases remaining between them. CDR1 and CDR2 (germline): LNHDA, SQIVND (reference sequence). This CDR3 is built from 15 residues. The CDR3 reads CASSPRTDGGSPLHF. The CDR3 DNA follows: TGTGCCAGTAGTCCCCGGACCGACGGCGGGTCACCCCTCCACTTT.

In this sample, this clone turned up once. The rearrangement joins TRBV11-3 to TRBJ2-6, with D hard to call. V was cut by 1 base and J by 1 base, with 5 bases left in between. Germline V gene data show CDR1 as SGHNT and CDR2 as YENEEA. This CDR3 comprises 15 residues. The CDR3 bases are TGTGCCAGCAGCTTAGGGAGTTCTGGGGCCAACGTCCTGACTTTC. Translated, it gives CASSLGSSGANVLTF. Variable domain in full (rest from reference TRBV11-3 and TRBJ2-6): EAGVVQSPRYKIIEKKQPVAFWCNPISGHNTLYWYLQNLGQGPELLIRYENEEAVDDSQLPKDRFSAERLKGVDSTLKIQPAELGDSAVYLCASSLGSSGANVLTFGAGSRLTVL.

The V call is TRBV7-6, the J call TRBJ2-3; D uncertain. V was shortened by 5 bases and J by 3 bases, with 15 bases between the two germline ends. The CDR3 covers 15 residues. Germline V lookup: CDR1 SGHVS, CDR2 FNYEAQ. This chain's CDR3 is CASSQTPVPTDTQYF. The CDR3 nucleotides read TGTGCCAGCAGCCAAACGCCGGTCCCAACAGATACGCAGTATTTT.

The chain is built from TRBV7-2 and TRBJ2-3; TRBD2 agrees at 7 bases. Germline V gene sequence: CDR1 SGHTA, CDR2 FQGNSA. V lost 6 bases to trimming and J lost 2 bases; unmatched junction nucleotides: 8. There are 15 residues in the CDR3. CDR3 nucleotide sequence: TGTGCCAGCAGTCGATCTAGCGGTTTCACAGATACGCAGTATTTT. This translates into CASSRSSGFTDTQYF.

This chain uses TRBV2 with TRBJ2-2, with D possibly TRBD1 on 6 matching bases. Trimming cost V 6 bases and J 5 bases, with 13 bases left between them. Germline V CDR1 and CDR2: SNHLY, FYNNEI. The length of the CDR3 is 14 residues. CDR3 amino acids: CASRETTGTGELFF. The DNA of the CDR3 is TGTGCCAGCAGAGAAACAACAGGGACCGGGGAGCTGTTTTTT.

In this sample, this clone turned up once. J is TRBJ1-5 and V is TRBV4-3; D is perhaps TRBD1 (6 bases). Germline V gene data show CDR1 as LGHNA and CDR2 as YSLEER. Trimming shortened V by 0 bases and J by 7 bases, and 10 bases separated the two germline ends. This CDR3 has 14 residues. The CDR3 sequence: CASSQDRGQQPQHF. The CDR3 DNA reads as TGCGCCAGCAGCCAAGACAGGGGTCAACAGCCCCAGCATTTT.

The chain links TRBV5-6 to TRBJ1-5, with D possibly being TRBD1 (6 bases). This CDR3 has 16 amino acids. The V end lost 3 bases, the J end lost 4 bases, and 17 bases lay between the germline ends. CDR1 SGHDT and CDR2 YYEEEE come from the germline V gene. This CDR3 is CASSSGAGQRNQPQHF. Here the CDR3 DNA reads TGTGCCAGCAGCTCTGGGGCTGGACAGAGGAATCAGCCCCAGCATTTT.

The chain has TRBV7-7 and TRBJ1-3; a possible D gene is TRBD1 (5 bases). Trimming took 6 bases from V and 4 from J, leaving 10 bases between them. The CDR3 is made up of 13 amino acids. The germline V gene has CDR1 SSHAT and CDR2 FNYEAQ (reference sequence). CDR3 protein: CASSSDKGNTIYF. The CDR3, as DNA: TGTGCCAGCAGTTCGGACAAGGGAAACACCATATATTTT.

This chain's CDR3 is CASSVSTGGAASHEQFF. The CDR3 region has the DNA TGTGCCAGCAGCGTTTCGACAGGGGGCGCCGCTTCCCATGAGCAGTTCTTC. The chain is built from TRBV9 and TRBJ2-1, with 10 bases fitting TRBD1. From germline, CDR1 is SGDLS and CDR2 YYNGEE. CDR3 size: 17 residues. Losses at the gene ends were 2 bases for V and 8 bases for J; bases not matched to a gene: 13.

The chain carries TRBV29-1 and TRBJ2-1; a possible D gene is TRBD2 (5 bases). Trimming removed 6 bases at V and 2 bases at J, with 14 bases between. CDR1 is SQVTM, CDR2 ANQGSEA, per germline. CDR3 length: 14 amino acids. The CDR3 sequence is CSVRDTGAYNEQFF. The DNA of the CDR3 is TGCAGCGTAAGAGATACCGGGGCCTACAATGAGCAGTTCTTC.

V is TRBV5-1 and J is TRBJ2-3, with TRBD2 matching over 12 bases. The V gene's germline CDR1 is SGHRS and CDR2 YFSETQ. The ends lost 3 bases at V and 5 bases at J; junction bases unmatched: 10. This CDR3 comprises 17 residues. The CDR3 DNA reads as TGCGCCAGCAGCTCCCGCGGGCTAGCGGGGGGGGTAGATACGCAGTATTTT. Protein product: CASSSRGLAGGVDTQYF.

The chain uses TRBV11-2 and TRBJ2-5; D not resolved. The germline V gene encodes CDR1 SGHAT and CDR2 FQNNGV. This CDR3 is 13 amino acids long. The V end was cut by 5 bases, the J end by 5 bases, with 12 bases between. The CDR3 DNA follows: TGTGCCAGCAGCCCTTCTCTTGTGGAGACCCAGTACTTC. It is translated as CASSPSLVETQYF.

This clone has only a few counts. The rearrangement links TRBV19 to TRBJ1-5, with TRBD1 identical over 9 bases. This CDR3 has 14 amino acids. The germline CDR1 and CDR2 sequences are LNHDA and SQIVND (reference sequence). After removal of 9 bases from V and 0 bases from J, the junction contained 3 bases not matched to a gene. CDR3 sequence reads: CASSQGASNQPQHF. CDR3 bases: TGTGCCAGCTCACAGGGGGCTAGCAATCAGCCCCAGCATTTT.